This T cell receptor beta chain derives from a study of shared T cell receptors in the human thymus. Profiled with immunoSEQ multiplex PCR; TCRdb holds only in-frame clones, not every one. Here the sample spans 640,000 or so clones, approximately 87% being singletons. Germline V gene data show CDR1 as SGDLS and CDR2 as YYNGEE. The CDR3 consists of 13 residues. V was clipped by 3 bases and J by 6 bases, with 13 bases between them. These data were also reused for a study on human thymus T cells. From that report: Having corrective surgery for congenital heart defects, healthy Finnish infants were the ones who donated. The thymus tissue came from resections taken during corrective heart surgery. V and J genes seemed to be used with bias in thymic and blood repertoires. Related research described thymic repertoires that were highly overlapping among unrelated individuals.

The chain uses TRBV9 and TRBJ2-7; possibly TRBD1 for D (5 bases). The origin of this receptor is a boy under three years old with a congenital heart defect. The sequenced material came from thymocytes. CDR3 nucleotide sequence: TGTGCCAGCAGCGAACTCAGGGTGAGCGAGCAGTACTTC. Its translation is CASSELRVSEQYF.